Below, 10 T cell receptor beta chains from the same sample are listed, as sequenced in a study of cytomegalovirus exposure and HLA in healthy donors. PCR employed 60 Vbeta and 13 Jbeta primers. Generated by immunoSEQ multiplex PCR, the TCRdb table keeps only in-frame clones and is missing some. Of around 78,000 clones listed, about 81% are singletons. The material sequenced was PBMCs. These receptors originate from a woman aged 45-60 years in good health and CMV-seronegative.

The chain carries TRBV6-6 and TRBJ1-2; TRBD1 agrees at 7 bases. The CDR3 runs to 14 residues. Trimming at V came to 6 bases and at J to 2 bases, leaving 6 bases not matched to a gene. Germline CDR1 is MNHNY and CDR2 is SVGAGI (reference sequence). CDR3 sequence: CASSQSTGNYGYTF. Written as DNA, the CDR3 is TGTGCCAGCAGCCAATCGACAGGGAACTATGGCTACACCTTC.

This clone was counted between two and nine times. The chain couples TRBV4-3 to TRBJ2-5; no reliable D call. This CDR3 has 14 amino acids. Germline V gene data show CDR1 as LGHNA and CDR2 as YSLEER. Deletions cut 1 base from V and 1 base from J, with 7 bases between. The CDR3 nucleotides read TGCGCCAGCAGCCAAGGTCTAGGCCAAGAGACCCAGTACTTC. Residues: CASSQGLGQETQYF.

CDR3: CASKIQGAGNYGYTF. The CDR3 DNA reads as TGTGCCAGCAAGATACAGGGGGCCGGGAACTATGGCTACACCTTC. The chain uses TRBV6-4 and TRBJ1-2; 9 positions agree with TRBD1. The CDR3 has 15 residues. The V gene end was trimmed by 7 bases and the J gene end by 2 bases; junction bases not matched to a gene: 8. The germline V gene has CDR1 MRHNA and CDR2 SNTAGT.

The chain joins TRBV28 to TRBJ1-1; D gene uncertain. This CDR3 comprises 13 residues. The germline V gene has CDR1 MDHEN and CDR2 SYDVKM. V gave up 6 bases and J gave up 3 bases, with 11 bases separating them. The CDR3 DNA is TGTGCCAGCAGCCCTCCTTCTTACACTGAAGCTTTCTTT. The encoded protein is CASSPPSYTEAFF.

The rearrangement links TRBV6-5 to TRBJ2-7; 8 bases fit TRBD1. V lost 3 bases and J lost 2; bases outside the gene matches: 3. The CDR3 loop spans 14 amino acids. CDR1 and CDR2 from the germline V gene are MNHEY and SVGAGI. CDR3 nucleotides: TGTGCCAGCAGTTATGGACAGGGAACCTACGAGCAGTACTTC. It encodes CASSYGQGTYEQYF.

This clone appeared once. The V call is TRBV2, the J call TRBJ1-4; 8 bases are a match to TRBD1. CDR3 length equals 15 residues. V lost 5 bases and J lost 4; bases outside the gene matches: 6. In germline, CDR1 is SNHLY, CDR2 FYNNEI. In DNA form, the CDR3 reads TGTGCCAGCAGTCTGGGACAGGCCCTTAATGAAAAACTGTTTTTT. The encoded protein is CASSLGQALNEKLFF.

The chain employs TRBV5-1 and TRBJ2-7; D may be TRBD1 (7 bases). The CDR3 has 15 residues. The germline V and J ends were trimmed by 0 bases and 5 bases, with 15 bases remaining between them. Germline values: CDR1 SGHRS, CDR2 YFSETQ. CDR3 protein: CASSLGSTGRNEQYF. For the CDR3, the DNA is TGCGCCAGCAGCTTGGGATCGACAGGGAGGAACGAGCAGTACTTC.

J is TRBJ1-6 and V is TRBV21-1; the DNA was not compared with TRBD1, the D call given in the table. TRBV21-1 is a pseudogene locus. The CDR3 spans 14 residues. The CDR3 sequence is CASSKEGQGSPLHF. The CDR3 region has the DNA TGTGCCAGCAGCAAAGAGGGACAAGGATCACCCCTCCACTTT.

V gene TRBV11-2 combines with J gene TRBJ1-3; D is uncertain. The CDR3 length is 16 residues. Germline V lookup: CDR1 SGHAT, CDR2 FQNNGV. The V gene lost 3 bases and the J gene lost 3 bases, with 15 bases spanning the gap. Written as DNA, the CDR3 is TGTGCCAGCAGCTTTGGCTTGGGGAGGGATGGAAACACCATATATTTT. This encodes CASSFGLGRDGNTIYF.

This clone appeared a single time. The chain recombines TRBV5-1 with TRBJ1-2, with TRBD1 identical over 7 bases. In germline, CDR1 is SGHRS, CDR2 YFSETQ. Trimming took 4 bases from V and 7 from J; bases not matched to a gene: 7. The CDR3 covers 13 residues. DNA for the CDR3: TGCGCCAGCAGCAACGACAGGGTCTCTGGCTACACCTTC. Amino acid sequence: CASSNDRVSGYTF.